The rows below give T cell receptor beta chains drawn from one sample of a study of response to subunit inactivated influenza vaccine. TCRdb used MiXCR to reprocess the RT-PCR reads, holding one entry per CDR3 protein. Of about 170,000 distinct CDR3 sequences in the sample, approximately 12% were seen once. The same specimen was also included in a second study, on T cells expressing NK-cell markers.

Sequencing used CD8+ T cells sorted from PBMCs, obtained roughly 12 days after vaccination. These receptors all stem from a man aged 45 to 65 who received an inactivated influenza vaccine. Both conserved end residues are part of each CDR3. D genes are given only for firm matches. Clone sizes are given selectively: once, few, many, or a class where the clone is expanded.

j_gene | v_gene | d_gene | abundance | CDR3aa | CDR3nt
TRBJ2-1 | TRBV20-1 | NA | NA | CSARDSYSSYNEQFF | TGCAGTGCTAGAGATAGTTACAGCTCCTACAATGAGCAGTTCTTC
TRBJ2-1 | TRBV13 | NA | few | CASSFILNEQFF | TGTGCCAGCAGCTTCATATTGAATGAGCAGTTCTTC
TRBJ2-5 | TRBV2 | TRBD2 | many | CASSATSGGTGTQYF | TGTGCCAGCAGTGCCACTAGCGGGGGGACAGGGACCCAGTACTTC
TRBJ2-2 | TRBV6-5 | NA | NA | CASSYSARFGGWSGELFF | TGTGCCAGCAGTTACTCGGCTCGCTTCGGGGGATGGTCCGGGGAGCTGTTTTTT
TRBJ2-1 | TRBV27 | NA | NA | CASFEQGKSEHFF | TGTGCCAGCTTCGAACAGGGCAAATCTGAGCATTTCTTC
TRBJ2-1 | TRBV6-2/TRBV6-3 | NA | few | CASSVRETGEQFF | TGTGCCAGCAGTGTCCGGGAGACGGGTGAGCAGTTCTTC
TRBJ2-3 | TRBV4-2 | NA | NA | CASSQDGDEADTQYF | TGTGCCAGCAGCCAAGATGGGGATGAGGCAGATACGCAGTATTTT
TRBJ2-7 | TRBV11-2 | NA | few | CASSWSPSSYEQYF | TGTGCCAGCAGCTGGAGTCCCAGCTCCTACGAGCAGTACTTC
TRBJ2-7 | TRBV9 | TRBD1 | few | CASSTSGQGDEQYF | TGTGCCAGCAGCACGTCGGGACAGGGGGACGAGCAGTACTTC
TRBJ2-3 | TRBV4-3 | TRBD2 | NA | CASSQTGLAGGGGTDTQYF | TGCGCCAGCAGCCAGACGGGACTAGCGGGAGGAGGGGGCACAGATACGCAGTATTTT
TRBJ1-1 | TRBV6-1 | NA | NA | CASSGGPYTEAFF | TGTGCCAGCAGTGGAGGGCCGTACACTGAAGCTTTCTTT
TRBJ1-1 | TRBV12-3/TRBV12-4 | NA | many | CASSFGRGPTEAFF | TGTGCCAGCAGTTTTGGGCGGGGCCCAACTGAAGCTTTCTTT
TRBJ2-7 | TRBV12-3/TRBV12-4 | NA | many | CASSFGGAPYEQYF | TGTGCCAGCAGTTTTGGAGGGGCGCCCTACGAGCAGTACTTC
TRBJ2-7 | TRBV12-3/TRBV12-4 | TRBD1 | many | CASSFDRDYEQYF | TGTGCCAGCAGTTTCGACAGGGACTACGAGCAGTACTTC
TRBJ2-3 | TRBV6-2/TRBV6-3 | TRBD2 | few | CASSYGRASDTQYF | TGTGCCAGCAGTTACGGGAGGGCCTCAGATACGCAGTATTTT
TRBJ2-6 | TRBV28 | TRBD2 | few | CASSSVTSGPNNVLTF | TGTGCCAGCAGTTCAGTGACTAGCGGCCCTAACAACGTCCTGACTTTC
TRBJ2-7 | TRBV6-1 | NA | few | CASSDLVWRGEQYF | TGTGCCAGCAGTGACCTTGTGTGGCGGGGCGAGCAGTACTTC
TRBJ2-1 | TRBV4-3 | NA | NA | CASSQDADRYNEQFF | TGCGCCAGCAGCCAAGATGCGGACAGATACAATGAGCAGTTCTTC
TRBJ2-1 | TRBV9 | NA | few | CASSVDHYNEQFF | TGTGCCAGCAGCGTAGACCACTACAATGAGCAGTTCTTC
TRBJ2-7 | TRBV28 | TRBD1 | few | CASRRTGYHEQYF | TGTGCCAGCAGGAGGACAGGGTACCACGAGCAGTACTTC
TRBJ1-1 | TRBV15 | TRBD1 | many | CATSRTGGANTEAFF | TGTGCCACCAGCAGGACAGGGGGGGCGAACACTGAAGCTTTCTTT
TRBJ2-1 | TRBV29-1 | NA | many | CSVSWGGTYNEQFF | TGCAGCGTTTCCTGGGGCGGAACCTACAATGAGCAGTTCTTC
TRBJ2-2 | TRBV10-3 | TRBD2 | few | CAISDGLAGGPGELFF | TGTGCCATCAGTGACGGACTAGCGGGGGGGCCCGGGGAGCTGTTTTTT
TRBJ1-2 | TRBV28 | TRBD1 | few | CASSFRQGPYGYTF | TGTGCCAGCAGTTTCCGACAGGGCCCCTATGGCTACACCTTC
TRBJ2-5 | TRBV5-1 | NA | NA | CASRKTAGNQETQYF | TGCGCCAGCAGGAAGACGGCGGGGAACCAAGAGACCCAGTACTTC
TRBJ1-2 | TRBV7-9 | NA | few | CASSPGGEPRGYTF | TGTGCCAGCAGCCCCGGCGGGGAGCCGAGGGGCTACACCTTC
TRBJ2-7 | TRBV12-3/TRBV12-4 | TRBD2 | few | CASRGPTSGGSSYEQYF | TGTGCCAGCAGGGGGCCAACTAGCGGGGGAAGCTCCTACGAGCAGTACTTC
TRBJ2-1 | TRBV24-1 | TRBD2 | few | CATAGGTAEQFF | TGTGCCACCGCGGGAGGGACGGCTGAGCAGTTCTTC
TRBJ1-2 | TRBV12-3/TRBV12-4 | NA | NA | CASSFTLRNYGYTF | TGTGCCAGCAGTTTCACCTTGAGAAACTATGGCTACACCTTC
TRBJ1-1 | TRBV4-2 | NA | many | CASSQEDMPNTEAFF | TGTGCCAGCAGCCAAGAAGACATGCCGAACACTGAAGCTTTCTTT
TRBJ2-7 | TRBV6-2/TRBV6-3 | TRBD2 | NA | CASSYIGLAHEQYF | TGTGCCAGCAGTTACATCGGACTAGCCCACGAGCAGTACTTC
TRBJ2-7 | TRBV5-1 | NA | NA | CASSFDVVYEQYF | TGCGCCAGCAGCTTTGACGTCGTCTACGAGCAGTACTTC
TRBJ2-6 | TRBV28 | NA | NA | CASSLPSFSGANVLTF | TGTGCCAGCAGTTTGCCCAGTTTCTCTGGGGCCAACGTCCTGACTTTC
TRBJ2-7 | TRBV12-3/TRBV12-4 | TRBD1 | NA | CASSSSTGGSGEQYF | TGTGCCAGCAGTTCCTCGACAGGGGGCTCGGGCGAGCAGTACTTC
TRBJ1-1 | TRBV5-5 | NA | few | CASGTDRQLTEAFF | TGTGCCAGCGGCACGGACAGACAACTCACTGAAGCTTTCTTT
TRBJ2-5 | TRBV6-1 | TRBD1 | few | CASSARTGGETQYF | TGTGCCAGCAGTGCCCGGACAGGGGGAGAGACCCAGTACTTC
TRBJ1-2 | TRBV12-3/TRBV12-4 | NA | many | CASSFGGSRGYTF | TGTGCCAGCAGTTTCGGTGGCTCCCGTGGCTACACCTTC
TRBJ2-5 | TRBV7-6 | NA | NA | CASSLEVSGQETQYF | TGTGCCAGCAGCTTAGAGGTATCAGGTCAAGAGACCCAGTACTTC
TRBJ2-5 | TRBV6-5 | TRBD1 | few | CASSYRDRGQETQYF | TGTGCCAGCAGTTACCGGGACAGGGGGCAAGAGACCCAGTACTTC
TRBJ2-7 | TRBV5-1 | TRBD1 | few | CASSTLWTGEVYEQYF | TGCGCCAGCAGCACCTTATGGACAGGGGAGGTTTACGAGCAGTACTTC
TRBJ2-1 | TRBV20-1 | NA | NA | CSASERHSSYNEQFF | TGCAGTGCTAGTGAACGGCATAGCTCCTACAATGAGCAGTTCTTC
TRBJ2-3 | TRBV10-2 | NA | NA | CASKQGLSTDTQYF | TGCGCCAGCAAGCAGGGGCTTAGCACAGATACGCAGTATTTT
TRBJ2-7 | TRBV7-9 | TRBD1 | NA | CASSTPGQGSYEQYF | TGTGCCAGCAGCACCCCGGGACAGGGGTCCTACGAGCAGTACTTC